The entry below describes one TCR beta chain. Its specificity is unknown. This entry comes from a study of shared clonotypes between healthy human individuals. Regarding the study as a whole: Generally, naive subsets came out with larger estimated richness than memory subsets.

Some clones are missing from TCRdb's copy, which holds only in-frame ones; the method was immunoSEQ multiplex PCR. The sample has around 700,000 clones, more than 70% seen once. Germline CDR1 is SEHNR and CDR2 is FQNEAQ (reference sequence). Deletions cut 5 bases from V and 10 bases from J, with 9 bases between. The CDR3 length is 12 residues. The sequence was collected from a woman in her thirties in good health. The chain uses TRBV7-9 and TRBJ1-6; D remains ambiguous. The sample was memory CD4+ T cells sorted from blood. The subset denotes: CD45RA-negative fraction. As DNA, the CDR3 is TGTGCCAGCAGCCCCACGGGATCACCCCTCCACTTT. This codes for CASSPTGSPLHF.